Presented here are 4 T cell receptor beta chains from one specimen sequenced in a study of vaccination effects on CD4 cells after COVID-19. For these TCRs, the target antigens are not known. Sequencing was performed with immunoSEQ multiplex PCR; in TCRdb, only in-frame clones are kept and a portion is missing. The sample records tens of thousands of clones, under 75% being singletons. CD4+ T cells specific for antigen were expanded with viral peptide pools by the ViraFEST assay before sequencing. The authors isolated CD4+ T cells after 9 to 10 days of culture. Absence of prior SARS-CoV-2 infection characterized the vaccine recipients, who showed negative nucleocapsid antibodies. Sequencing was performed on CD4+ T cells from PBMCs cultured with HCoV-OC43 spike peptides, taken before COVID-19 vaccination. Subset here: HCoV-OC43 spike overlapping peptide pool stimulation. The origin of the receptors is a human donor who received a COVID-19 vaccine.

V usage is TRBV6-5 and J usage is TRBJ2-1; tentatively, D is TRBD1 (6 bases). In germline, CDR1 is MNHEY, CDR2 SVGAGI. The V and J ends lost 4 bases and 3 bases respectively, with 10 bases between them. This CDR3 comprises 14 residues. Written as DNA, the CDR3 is TGTGCCAGCAGTTTCCGGGACAACTACAATGAGCAGTTCTTC. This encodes CASSFRDNYNEQFF.

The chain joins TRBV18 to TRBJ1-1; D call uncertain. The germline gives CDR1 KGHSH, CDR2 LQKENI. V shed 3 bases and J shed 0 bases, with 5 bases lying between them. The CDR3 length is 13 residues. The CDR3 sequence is CASSPSVNTEAFF. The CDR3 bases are TGTGCCAGCTCACCGTCCGTGAACACTGAAGCTTTCTTT.

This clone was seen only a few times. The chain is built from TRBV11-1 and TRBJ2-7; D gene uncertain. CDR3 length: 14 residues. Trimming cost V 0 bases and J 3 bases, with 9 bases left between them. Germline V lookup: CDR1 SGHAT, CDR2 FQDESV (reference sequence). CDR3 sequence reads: CASSLAPENYEQYV. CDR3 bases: TGTGCCAGCAGCTTAGCTCCGGAAAACTACGAGCAGTACGTC.

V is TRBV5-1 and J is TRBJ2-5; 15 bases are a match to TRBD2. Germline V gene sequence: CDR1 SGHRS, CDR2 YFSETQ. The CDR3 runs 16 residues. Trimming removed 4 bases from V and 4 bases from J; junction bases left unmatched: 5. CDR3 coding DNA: TGCGCCAGCAGCGGCGGACTAGCGGGGGGGCCAGAGACCCAGTACTTC. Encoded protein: CASSGGLAGGPETQYF.